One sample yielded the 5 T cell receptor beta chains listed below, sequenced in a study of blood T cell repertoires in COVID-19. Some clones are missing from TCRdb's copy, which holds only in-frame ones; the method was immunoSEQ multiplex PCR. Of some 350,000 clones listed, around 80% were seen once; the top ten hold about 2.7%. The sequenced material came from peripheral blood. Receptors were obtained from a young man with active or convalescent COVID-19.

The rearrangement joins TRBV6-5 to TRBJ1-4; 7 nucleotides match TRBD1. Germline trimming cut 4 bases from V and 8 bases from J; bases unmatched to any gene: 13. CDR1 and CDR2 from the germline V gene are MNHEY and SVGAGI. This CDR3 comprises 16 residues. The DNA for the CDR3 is TGTGCCAGCAGTTTCTACTACAGGGGAAGCTACGAAAAACTGTTTTTT. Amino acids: CASSFYYRGSYEKLFF.

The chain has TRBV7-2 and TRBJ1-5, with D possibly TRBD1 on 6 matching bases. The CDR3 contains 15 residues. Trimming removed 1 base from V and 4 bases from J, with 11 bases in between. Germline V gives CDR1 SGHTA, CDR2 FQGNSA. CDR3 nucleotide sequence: TGTGCCAGCAGCTTAGGGTGGGGGCCAAATCAGCCCCAGCATTTT. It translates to CASSLGWGPNQPQHF.

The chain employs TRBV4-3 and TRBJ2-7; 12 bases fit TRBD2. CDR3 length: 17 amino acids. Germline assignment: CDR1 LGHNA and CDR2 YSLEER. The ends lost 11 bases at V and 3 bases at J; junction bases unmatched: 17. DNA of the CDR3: TGCGCCCCCCCCCGACTCCCGTCGACTAGCGGGAGCTACGAGCAGTACTTC. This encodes CAPPRLPSTSGSYEQYF.

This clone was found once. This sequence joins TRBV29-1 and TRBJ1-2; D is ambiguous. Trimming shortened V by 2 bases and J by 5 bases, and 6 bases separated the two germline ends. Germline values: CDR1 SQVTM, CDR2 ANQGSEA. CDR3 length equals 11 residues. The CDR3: CSVERVYGYTF. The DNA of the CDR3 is TGCAGCGTTGAAAGAGTTTATGGCTACACCTTC.

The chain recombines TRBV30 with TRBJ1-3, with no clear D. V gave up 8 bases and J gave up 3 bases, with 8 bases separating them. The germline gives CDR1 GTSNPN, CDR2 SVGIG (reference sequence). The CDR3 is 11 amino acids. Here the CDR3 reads CARANGNTIYF. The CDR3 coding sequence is TGTGCCCGCGCTAATGGAAACACCATATATTTT.